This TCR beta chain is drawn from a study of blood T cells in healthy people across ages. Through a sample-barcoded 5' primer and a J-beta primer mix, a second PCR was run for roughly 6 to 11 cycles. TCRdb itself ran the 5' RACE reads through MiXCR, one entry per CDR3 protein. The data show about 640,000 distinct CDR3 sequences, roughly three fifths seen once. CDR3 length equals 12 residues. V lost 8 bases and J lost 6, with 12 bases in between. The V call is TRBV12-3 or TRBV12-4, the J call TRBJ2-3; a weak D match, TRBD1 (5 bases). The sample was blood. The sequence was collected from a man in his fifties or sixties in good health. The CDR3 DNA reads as TGTGCCAGCGGGGCGTACGCGGATACGCAGTATTTT. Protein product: CASGAYADTQYF.